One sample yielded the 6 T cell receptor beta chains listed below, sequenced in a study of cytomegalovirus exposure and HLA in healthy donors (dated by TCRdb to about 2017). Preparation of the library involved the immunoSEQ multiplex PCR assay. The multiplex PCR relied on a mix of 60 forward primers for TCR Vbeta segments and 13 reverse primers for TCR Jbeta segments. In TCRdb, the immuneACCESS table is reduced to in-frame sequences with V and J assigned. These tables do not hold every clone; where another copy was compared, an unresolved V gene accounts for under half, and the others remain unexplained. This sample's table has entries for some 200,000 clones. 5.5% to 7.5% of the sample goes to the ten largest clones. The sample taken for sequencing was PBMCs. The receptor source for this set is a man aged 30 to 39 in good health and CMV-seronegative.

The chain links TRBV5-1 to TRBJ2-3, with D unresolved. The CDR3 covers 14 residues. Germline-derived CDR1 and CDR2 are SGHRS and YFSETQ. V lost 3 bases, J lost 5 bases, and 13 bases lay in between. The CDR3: CASSYIRSGDTQYF. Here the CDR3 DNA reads TGCGCCAGCAGCTACATTCGGTCGGGAGATACGCAGTATTTT. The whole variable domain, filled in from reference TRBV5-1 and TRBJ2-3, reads KAGVTQTPRYLIKTRGQQVTLSCSPISGHRSVSWYQQTPGQGLQFLFEYFSETQRNKGNFPGRFSGRQFSNSRSEMNVSTLELGDSALYLCASSYIRSGDTQYFGPGTRLTVL.

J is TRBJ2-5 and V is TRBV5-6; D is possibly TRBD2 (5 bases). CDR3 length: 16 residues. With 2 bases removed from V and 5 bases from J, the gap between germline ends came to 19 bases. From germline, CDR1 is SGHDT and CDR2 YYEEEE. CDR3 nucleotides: TGTGCCAGCAGCTTCCGCCTTACTAGTAGCCGGGAGACCCAGTACTTC. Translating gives CASSFRLTSSRETQYF.

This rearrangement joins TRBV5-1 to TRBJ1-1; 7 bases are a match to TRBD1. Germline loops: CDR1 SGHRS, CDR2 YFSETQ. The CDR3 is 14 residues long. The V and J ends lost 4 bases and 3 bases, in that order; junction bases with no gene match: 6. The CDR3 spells CASSRQGSDTEAFF. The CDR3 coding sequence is TGCGCCAGCAGCCGACAGGGTTCTGACACTGAAGCTTTCTTT.

CDR3 sequence: CASSVATLYSTDTQYF. DNA for the CDR3: TGTGCCAGCAGCGTAGCTACCCTATACAGCACAGATACGCAGTATTTT. The chain links TRBV9 to TRBJ2-3, with unresolved D. This CDR3 region has 16 residues. Trimming left V 0 bases short and J 0 bases short, with 11 bases between. Germline values: CDR1 SGDLS, CDR2 YYNGEE.

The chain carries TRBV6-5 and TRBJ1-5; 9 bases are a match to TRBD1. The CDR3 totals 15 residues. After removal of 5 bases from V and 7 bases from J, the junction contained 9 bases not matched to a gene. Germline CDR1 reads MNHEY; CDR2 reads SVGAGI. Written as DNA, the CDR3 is TGTGCCAGCAGTCCGGGACAGGGTGGAAGACAGCCCCAGCATTTT. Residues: CASSPGQGGRQPQHF.

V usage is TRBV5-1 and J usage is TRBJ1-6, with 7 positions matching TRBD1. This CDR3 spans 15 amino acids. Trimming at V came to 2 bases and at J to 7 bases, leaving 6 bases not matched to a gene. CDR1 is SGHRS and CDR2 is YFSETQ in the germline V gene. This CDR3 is CASSFSGQENSPLHF. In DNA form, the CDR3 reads TGCGCCAGCAGCTTTAGTGGACAGGAAAATTCACCCCTCCACTTT.